Presented here are 13 T cell receptor beta chains from one specimen sequenced in a study of blood T cell repertoires in COVID-19. TCRdb's table, derived via immunoSEQ multiplex PCR, lists solely in-frame clones and lacks some. The profile shows tens of thousands of clones, roughly 88% of them singletons. Sequencing was carried out using peripheral blood. These TCRs come from a woman aged 55-70 years with COVID-19, enrolled during active disease.

The CDR3 nucleotides read TGTGCCAGCAGTATCAATCAGAACTATGGCTACACCTTC. Encoded protein: CASSINQNYGYTF. This chain connects TRBV12-3 or TRBV12-4 to TRBJ1-2; D gene ambiguous. The CDR3 loop spans 13 amino acids. The germline V and J ends were trimmed by 5 bases and 2 bases, with 9 bases remaining between them.

This rearrangement joins TRBV6-2 or TRBV6-3 to TRBJ2-1; possible D gene TRBD2, 5 bases. The V and J ends lost 5 bases and 3 bases respectively, with 11 bases between them. Germline lookup yields CDR1 MNHEY and CDR2 SVGEGT. CDR3 length: 14 amino acids. This CDR3 reads CASSRTGNYNEQFF. CDR3 nucleotides: TGTGCCAGCAGTCGCACGGGGAACTACAATGAGCAGTTCTTC.

The chain joins TRBV27 to TRBJ2-1; D gene unclear. V lost 5 bases, J lost 6 bases, and 5 bases lay in between. Germline V CDR1 and CDR2: MNHEY, SMNVEV (reference sequence). CDR3 length: 11 amino acids. The CDR3 region is CASSVANEQFF. The CDR3 region has the DNA TGTGCCAGCAGTGTAGCCAATGAGCAGTTCTTC.

This clone was detected only a few times. The rearrangement uses TRBV7-2 and TRBJ2-7, with TRBD1 as a possible D gene (6 bases). The CDR3 totals 13 residues. Germline CDR1 SGHTA, CDR2 FQGNSA. V lost 2 bases, J lost 5 bases, and 10 bases lay in between. The DNA for the CDR3 is TGTGCCAGCAGCTTAATGGGGGCCAACGAGCAGTACTTC. Translated, it gives CASSLMGANEQYF.

This rearrangement joins TRBV27 to TRBJ1-2; no clear D gene. The germline V and J ends were trimmed by 6 bases and 4 bases, with 12 bases remaining between them. Germline-derived CDR1 and CDR2 are MNHEY and SMNVEV (reference sequence). The CDR3 consists of 13 residues. CDR3 protein: CASSRHEGYGYTF. Written as DNA, the CDR3 is TGTGCCAGCAGCAGGCACGAGGGCTATGGCTACACCTTC.

The rearrangement joins TRBV9 to TRBJ2-1; weak D call: TRBD2 (6 bases). The CDR3 has 15 amino acids. Between the trimmed V and J ends, which lost 0 bases and 4 bases, there was a span of 11 bases. Germline lookup yields CDR1 SGDLS and CDR2 YYNGEE. The CDR3 coding sequence is TGTGCCAGCAGCGTAGTCGCGGGGACTTACAATGAGCAGTTCTTC. Protein sequence: CASSVVAGTYNEQFF.

This sequence joins TRBV7-2 and TRBJ2-4, with 7 positions matching TRBD1. The CDR3 consists of 16 residues. The V segment lost 4 bases and the J segment 1 base; nucleotides outside the gene matches: 7. Germline CDR1 reads SGHTA; CDR2 reads FQGNSA. CDR3 region: CASSSSGTVAKNIQYF. The DNA of the CDR3 is TGTGCCAGCAGCTCCTCCGGGACAGTCGCCAAAAACATTCAGTACTTC.

The chain joins TRBV6-6 to TRBJ2-5; 10 bases align to TRBD2. The ends lost 6 bases at V and 2 bases at J; junction bases unmatched: 3. This CDR3 region has 14 residues. Germline V lookup: CDR1 MNHNY, CDR2 SVGAGI (reference sequence). The CDR3 DNA sequence: TGTGCCAGCAGGGTTAGCGGGGGGCAAGAGACCCAGTACTTC. Amino acids: CASRVSGGQETQYF.

The chain uses TRBV7-9 and TRBJ1-6, with D perhaps matching TRBD1 (6 bases). Germline V gene data show CDR1 as SEHNR and CDR2 as FQNEAQ (reference sequence). The CDR3 has 17 amino acids. Deletions cut 1 base from V and 10 bases from J, with 20 bases between. Here the CDR3 reads CASSLGATGKGESPLHF. CDR3 bases: TGTGCCAGCAGCTTAGGGGCCACAGGGAAAGGAGAATCACCCCTCCACTTT.

This sequence joins TRBV4-3 and TRBJ1-4, with TRBD1 matching 10 bases. V lost 3 bases, J lost 8 bases, and 3 bases stayed unmatched. CDR1 is LGHNA and CDR2 is YSLEER in the germline V gene. The CDR3 spans 14 residues. As DNA, the CDR3 is TGCGCCAGCAGCCAGGGACAGGGGAACGAAAAACTGTTTTTT. Amino acid sequence: CASSQGQGNEKLFF.

This clone was recorded only once. The chain links TRBV7-9 to TRBJ2-5, with 7 nucleotides matching TRBD1. The CDR3 spans 15 residues. V dropped 5 bases and J dropped 4; count of bases not matched to a gene: 10. CDR1 SEHNR and CDR2 FQNEAQ come from the germline V gene (reference sequence). As DNA, the CDR3 is TGTGCCAGCAGCATACAAGACAGGGTCCGAGAGACCCAGTACTTC. This codes for CASSIQDRVRETQYF.

The chain is built from TRBV19 and TRBJ1-5, with D possibly being TRBD1 (5 bases). Per germline, CDR1 LNHDA and CDR2 SQIVND (reference sequence). This CDR3 comprises 15 residues. Deletions cut 3 bases from V and 1 base from J, with 10 bases between. The CDR3 spells CASSIGAFSNQPQHF. The CDR3 bases are TGTGCCAGTAGTATTGGGGCGTTCAGCAATCAGCCCCAGCATTTT.

The V and J genes are TRBV20-1 and TRBJ1-4, with 10 bases matching TRBD1. Germline V gene lookup returns CDR1 DFQATT and CDR2 SNEGSKA (reference sequence). V was pared by 5 bases and J by 8 bases, with 5 bases of the junction left unmatched. This CDR3 has 13 residues. CDR3 in DNA: TGCAGTGCTGGTGACAGGGGGCACGAAAAACTGTTTTTT. It codes for CSAGDRGHEKLFF.